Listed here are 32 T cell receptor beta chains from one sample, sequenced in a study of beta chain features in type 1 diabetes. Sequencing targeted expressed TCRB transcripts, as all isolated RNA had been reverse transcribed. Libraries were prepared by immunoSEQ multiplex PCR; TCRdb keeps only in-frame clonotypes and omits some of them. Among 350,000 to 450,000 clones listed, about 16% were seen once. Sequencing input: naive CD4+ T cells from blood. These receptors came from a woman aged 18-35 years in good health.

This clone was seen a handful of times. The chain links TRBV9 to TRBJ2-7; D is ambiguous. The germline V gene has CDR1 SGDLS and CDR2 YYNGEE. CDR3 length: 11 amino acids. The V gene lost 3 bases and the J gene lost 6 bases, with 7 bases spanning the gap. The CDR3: CASSGNSEQYF. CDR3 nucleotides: TGTGCCAGCAGCGGAAACAGCGAGCAGTACTTC.

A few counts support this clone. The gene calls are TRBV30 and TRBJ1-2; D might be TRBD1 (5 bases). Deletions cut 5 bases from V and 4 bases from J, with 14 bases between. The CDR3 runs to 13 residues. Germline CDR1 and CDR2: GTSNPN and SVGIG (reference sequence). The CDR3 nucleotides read TGTGCCTGGGGACGGCTGCAGGGCTATGGCTACACCTTC. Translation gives CAWGRLQGYGYTF. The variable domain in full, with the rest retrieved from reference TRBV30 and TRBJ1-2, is SQTIHQWPATLVQPVGSPLSLECTVEGTSNPNLYWYRQAAGRGLQLLFYSVGIGQISSEVPQNLSASRPQDRQFILSSKKLLLSDSGFYLCAWGRLQGYGYTFGSGTRLTVV.

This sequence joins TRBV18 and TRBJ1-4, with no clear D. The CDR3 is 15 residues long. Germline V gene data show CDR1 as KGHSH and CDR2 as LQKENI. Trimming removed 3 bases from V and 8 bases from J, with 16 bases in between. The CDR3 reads CASSPGPEVVEKLFF. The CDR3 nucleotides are TGTGCCAGCTCACCCGGACCGGAGGTCGTAGAAAAACTGTTTTTT.

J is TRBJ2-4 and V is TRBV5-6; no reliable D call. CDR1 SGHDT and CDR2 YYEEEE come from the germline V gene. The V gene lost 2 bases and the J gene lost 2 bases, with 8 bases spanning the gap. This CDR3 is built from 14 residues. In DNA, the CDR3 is TGTGCCAGCAGCTTACAACAGACCAAAAACATTCAGTACTTC. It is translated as CASSLQQTKNIQYF. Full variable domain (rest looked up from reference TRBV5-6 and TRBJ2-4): DAGVTQSPTHLIKTRGQQVTLRCSPKSGHDTVSWYQQALGQGPQFIFQYYEEEERQRGNFPDRFSGHQFPNYSSELNVNALLLGDSALYLCASSLQQTKNIQYFGAGTRLSVL.

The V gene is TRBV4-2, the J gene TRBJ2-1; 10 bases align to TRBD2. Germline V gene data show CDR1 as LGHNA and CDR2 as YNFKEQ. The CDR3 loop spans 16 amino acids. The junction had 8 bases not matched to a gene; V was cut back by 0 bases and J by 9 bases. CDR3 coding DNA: TGTGCCAGCAGCCAAGATTCAAGCGGGAGGGCCGGTGAGCAGTTCTTC. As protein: CASSQDSSGRAGEQFF.

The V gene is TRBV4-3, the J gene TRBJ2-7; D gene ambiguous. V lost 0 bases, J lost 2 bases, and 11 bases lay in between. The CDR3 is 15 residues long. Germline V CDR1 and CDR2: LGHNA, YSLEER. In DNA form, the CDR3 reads TGCGCCAGCAGCCAAGAATCTACTGCCCCCTACGAGCAGTACTTC. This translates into CASSQESTAPYEQYF.

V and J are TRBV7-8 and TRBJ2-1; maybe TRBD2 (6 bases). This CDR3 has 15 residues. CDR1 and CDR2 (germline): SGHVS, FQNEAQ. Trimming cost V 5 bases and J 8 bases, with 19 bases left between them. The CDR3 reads CASSERLEMGDEQFF. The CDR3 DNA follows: TGTGCCAGCAGCGAGCGACTAGAAATGGGTGATGAGCAGTTCTTC.

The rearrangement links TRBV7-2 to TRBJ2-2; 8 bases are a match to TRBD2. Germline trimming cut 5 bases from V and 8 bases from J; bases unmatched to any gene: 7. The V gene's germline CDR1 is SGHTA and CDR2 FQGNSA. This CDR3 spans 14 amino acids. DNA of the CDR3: TGTGCCAGCAGCGCCCGGACTAGCCTAGGGGAGCTGTTTTTT. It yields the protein CASSARTSLGELFF.

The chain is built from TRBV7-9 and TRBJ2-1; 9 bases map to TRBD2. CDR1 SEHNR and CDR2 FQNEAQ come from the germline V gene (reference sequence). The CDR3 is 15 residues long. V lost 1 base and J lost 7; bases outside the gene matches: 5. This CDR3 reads CASSLGLAGRNEQFF. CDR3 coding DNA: TGTGCCAGCAGCTTAGGCCTAGCGGGAAGAAATGAGCAGTTCTTC.

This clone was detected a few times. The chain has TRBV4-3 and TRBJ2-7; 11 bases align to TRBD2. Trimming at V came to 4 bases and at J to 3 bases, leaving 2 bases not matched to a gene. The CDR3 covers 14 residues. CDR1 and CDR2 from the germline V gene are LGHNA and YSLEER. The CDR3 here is CASSPGLADYEQYF. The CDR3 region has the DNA TGCGCCAGCAGCCCGGGACTAGCGGACTACGAGCAGTACTTC.

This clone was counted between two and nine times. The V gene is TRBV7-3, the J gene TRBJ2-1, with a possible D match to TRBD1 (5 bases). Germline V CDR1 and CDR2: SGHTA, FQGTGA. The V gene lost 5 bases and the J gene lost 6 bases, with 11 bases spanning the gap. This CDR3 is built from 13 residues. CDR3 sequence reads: CASSPRQGNEQFF. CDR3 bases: TGTGCCAGCAGCCCCCGCCAGGGCAATGAGCAGTTCTTC.

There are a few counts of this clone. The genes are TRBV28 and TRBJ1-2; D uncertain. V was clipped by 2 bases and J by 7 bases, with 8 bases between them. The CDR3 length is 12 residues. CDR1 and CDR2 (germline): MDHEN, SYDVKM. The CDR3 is CASSLEGSGYTF. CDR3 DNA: TGTGCCAGCAGTTTAGAGGGCAGTGGCTACACCTTC.

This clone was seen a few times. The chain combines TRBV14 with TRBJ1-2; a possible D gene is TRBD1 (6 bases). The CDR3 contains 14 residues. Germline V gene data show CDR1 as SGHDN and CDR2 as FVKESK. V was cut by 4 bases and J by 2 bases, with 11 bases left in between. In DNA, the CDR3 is TGTGCCAGCAGCCCCAGGGGTTTCAACTATGGCTACACCTTC. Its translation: CASSPRGFNYGYTF.

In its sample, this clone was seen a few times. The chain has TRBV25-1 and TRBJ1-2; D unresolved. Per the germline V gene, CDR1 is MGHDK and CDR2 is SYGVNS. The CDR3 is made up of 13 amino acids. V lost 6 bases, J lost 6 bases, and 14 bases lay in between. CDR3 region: CASSPHEQHGYTF. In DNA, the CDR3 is TGTGCCAGCAGCCCTCATGAGCAACATGGCTACACCTTC.

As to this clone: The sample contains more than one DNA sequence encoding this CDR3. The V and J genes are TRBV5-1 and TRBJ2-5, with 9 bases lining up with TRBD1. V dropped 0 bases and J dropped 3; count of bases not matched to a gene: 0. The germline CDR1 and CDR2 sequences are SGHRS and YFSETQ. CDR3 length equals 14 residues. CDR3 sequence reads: CASSLGTGEETQYF. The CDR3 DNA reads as TGCGCCAGCAGCTTGGGGACAGGGGAAGAGACCCAGTACTTC.

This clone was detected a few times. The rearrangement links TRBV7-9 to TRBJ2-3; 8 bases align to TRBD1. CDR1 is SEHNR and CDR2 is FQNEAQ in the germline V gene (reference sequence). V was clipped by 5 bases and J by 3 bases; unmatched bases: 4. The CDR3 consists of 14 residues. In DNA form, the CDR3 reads TGTGCCAGCAGCACCGGACAGGGAACAGATACGCAGTATTTT. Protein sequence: CASSTGQGTDTQYF.

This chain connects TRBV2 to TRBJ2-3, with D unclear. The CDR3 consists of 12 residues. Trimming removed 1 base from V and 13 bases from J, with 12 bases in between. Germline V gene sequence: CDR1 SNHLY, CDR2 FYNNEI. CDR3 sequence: CASSEVRPHKYF. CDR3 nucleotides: TGTGCCAGCAGTGAAGTCAGGCCACATAAGTATTTT.

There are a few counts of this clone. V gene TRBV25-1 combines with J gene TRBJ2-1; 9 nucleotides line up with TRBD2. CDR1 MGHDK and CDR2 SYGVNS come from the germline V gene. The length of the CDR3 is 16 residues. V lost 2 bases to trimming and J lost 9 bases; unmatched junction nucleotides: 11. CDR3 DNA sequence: TGTGCCAGCAGTGAAGGTTGGCGGGAGGGCCGAGGTGAGCAGTTCTTC. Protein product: CASSEGWREGRGEQFF.

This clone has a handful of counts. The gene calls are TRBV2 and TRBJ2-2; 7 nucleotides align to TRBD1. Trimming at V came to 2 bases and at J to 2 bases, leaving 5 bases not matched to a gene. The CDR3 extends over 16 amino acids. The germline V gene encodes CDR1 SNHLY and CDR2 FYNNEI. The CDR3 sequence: CASSELGQENTGELFF. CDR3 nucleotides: TGTGCCAGCAGTGAATTAGGACAGGAAAACACCGGGGAGCTGTTTTTT.

CDR3: CASSSQEWDEQFF. DNA of the CDR3: TGCGCCAGCAGCTCCCAGGAATGGGATGAGCAGTTCTTC. This rearrangement joins TRBV5-1 to TRBJ2-1; D is ambiguous. CDR1 and CDR2 from the germline V gene are SGHRS and YFSETQ. Trimming took 3 bases from V and 8 from J, leaving 12 bases between them. The CDR3 consists of 13 residues. The full variable domain, in which reference TRBV5-1 and TRBJ2-1 provide the parts outside the CDR3, is KAGVTQTPRYLIKTRGQQVTLSCSPISGHRSVSWYQQTPGQGLQFLFEYFSETQRNKGNFPGRFSGRQFSNSRSEMNVSTLELGDSALYLCASSSQEWDEQFFGPGTRLTVL.

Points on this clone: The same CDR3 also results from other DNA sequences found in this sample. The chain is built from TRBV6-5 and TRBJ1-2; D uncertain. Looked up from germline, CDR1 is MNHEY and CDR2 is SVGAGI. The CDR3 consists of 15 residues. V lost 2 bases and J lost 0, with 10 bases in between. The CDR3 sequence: CASSYGGQSNYGYTF. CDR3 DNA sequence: TGTGCCAGCAGTTACGGAGGCCAGTCTAACTATGGCTACACCTTC.

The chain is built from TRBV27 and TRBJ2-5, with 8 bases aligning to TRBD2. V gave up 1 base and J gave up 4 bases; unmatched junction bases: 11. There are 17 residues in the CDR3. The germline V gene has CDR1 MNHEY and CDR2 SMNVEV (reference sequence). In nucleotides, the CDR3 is TGTGCCAGCAGTTTATTTGGGCTAGCGGGCGGTCGAGAGACCCAGTACTTC. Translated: CASSLFGLAGGRETQYF.

CDR3 region: CATSFTDTQYF. The CDR3 bases are TGTGCCACCTCTTTCACAGATACGCAGTATTTT. The chain employs TRBV10-3 and TRBJ2-3; D gene ambiguous. The CDR3 contains 11 residues. V was cut by 10 bases and J by 2 bases, with 7 bases left in between. Per the germline V gene, CDR1 is ENHRY and CDR2 is SYGVKD.

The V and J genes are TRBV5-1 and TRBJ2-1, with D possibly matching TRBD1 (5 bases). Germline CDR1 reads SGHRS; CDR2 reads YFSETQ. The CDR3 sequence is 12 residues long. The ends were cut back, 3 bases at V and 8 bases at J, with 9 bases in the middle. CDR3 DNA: TGCGCCAGCAGCTCCAGGGTCTATGAGCAGTTCTTC. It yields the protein CASSSRVYEQFF.

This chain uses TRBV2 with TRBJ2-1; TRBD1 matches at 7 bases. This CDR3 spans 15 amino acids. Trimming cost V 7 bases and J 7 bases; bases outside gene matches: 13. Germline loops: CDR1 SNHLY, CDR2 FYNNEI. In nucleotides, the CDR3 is TGTGCCAGCAATCGACAGGGAACATCGGGAAATGAGCAGTTCTTC. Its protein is CASNRQGTSGNEQFF.

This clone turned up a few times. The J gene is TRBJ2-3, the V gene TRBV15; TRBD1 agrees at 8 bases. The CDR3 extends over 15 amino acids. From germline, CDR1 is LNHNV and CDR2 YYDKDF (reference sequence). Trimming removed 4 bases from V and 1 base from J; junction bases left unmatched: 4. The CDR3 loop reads CATSTRTGRTDTQYF. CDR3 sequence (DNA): TGTGCCACCAGCACCCGGACAGGGCGCACAGATACGCAGTATTTT. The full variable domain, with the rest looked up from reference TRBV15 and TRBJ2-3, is DAMVIQNPRYQVTQFGKPVTLSCSQTLNHNVMYWYQQKSSQAPKLLFHYYDKDFNNEADTPDNFQSRRPNTSFCFLDIRSPGLGDTAMYLCATSTRTGRTDTQYFGPGTRLTVL.

In nucleotides, the CDR3 is TGTGCCAGCAGTGAAAGGGCAGGGGGACTCTACGAGCAGTACTTC. It specifies CASSERAGGLYEQYF. The chain has TRBV25-1 and TRBJ2-7; D perhaps matches TRBD1 (7 bases). The CDR3 runs to 15 residues. The germline gives CDR1 MGHDK, CDR2 SYGVNS. V dropped 2 bases and J dropped 3 bases, with 14 bases sitting between them.

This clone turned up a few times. CDR3: CASQGTSDVGELFF. The CDR3 region has the DNA TGTGCCAGCCAGGGGACTAGCGATGTAGGGGAGCTGTTTTTT. This chain joins TRBV19 and TRBJ2-2; 10 bases align to TRBD2. This CDR3 is 14 amino acids long. Trimming cost V 9 bases and J 8 bases; bases outside gene matches: 9. CDR1 LNHDA and CDR2 SQIVND come from the germline V gene (reference sequence).

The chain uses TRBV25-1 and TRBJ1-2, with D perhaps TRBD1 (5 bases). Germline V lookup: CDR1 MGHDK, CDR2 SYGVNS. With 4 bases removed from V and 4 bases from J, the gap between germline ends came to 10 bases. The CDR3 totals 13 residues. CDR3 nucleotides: TGTGCCAGCAGTGCCACGGGACTCTATGGCTACACCTTC. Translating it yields CASSATGLYGYTF.

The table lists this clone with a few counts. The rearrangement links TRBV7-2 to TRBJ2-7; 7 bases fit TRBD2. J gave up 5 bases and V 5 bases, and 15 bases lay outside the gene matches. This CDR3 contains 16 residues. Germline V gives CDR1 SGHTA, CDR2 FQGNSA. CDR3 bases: TGTGCCAGCAGCCTTCCCCCTAGCGGCCAGGCCCACGAGCAGTACTTC. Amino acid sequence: CASSLPPSGQAHEQYF.

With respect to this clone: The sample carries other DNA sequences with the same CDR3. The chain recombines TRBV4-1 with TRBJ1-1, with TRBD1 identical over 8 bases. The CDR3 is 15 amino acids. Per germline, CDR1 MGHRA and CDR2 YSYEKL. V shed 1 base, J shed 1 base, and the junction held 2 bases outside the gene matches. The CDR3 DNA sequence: TGCGCCAGCAGCCAAGTAGGGACAGGGAACACTGAAGCTTTCTTT. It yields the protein CASSQVGTGNTEAFF.

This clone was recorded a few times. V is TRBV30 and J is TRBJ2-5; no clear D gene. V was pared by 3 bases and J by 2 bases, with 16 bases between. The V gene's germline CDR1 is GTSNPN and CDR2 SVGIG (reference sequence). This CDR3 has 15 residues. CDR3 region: CAWSLGRLPQETQYF. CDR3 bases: TGTGCCTGGAGCCTTGGCAGGCTGCCTCAAGAGACCCAGTACTTC.